Below, one TCR beta chain is given with its context. Assay: immunoSEQ multiplex PCR; the TCRdb copy retains only in-frame clones and omits some. Among tens of thousands of clones listed, approximately 79% were seen once. The trim removed 4 bases at V and 5 bases at J, leaving 12 bases unmatched. Germline V lookup: CDR1 LGHNA, CDR2 YSLEER. The CDR3 has 16 residues. This sample was taken from a study of blood T cell repertoires in COVID-19. Study background: Collection of acute and convalescent COVID-19 samples took place in the United States, Italy and Spain.

The source material was peripheral blood. This clonotype originated in a human donor in a cohort sampled during active COVID-19. The rearrangement links TRBV4-3 to TRBJ1-1, with 8 positions matching TRBD1. The CDR3 bases are TGCGCCAGCAGCCGGGCCTCTAGACAGGGGAGAACTGAAGCTTTCTTT. Its protein is CASSRASRQGRTEAFF.